These T cell receptor beta chains were read from a single sample in a study of shared clonotypes between healthy human individuals. TCRdb's copy holds only in-frame clones and misses some; the assay was immunoSEQ multiplex PCR. The sample gives millions of clones, just over 90% of which show up once; more than 1.5% is in the top ten. The source material was naive CD8+ T cells from PBMCs. The receptors were gathered from a man between 18 and 29 years old in good health. Some clones in this sample may be carry-over from other donors' samples. The CDR3 runs from the conserved cysteine through the conserved F or W. D genes are given only for firm matches. Clone size is stated in some rows and not others, as once, few, many or a class when expanded.

>TRBV28|once|TRBD2|TRBJ2-7
TGTGCCAGCAGGGAAGGACTAGCGGGGATCTACGAGCAGTACTTC
CASREGLAGIYEQYF
>TRBV9|NA|TRBD1|TRBJ2-3
TGTGCCAGCAGCGAGGGGGACAGGGGGCAAGATACGCAGTATTTT
CASSEGDRGQDTQYF
>TRBV6-5|few|NA|TRBJ1-5
TGTGCCAGCAGCGTTAGGGGAGACATGAATCAGCCCCAGCATTTT
CASSVRGDMNQPQHF
>TRBV7-9|NA|NA|TRBJ2-2
TGTGCCAGCAGCCCTCTTAGCGGCGCCGGGGAGCTGTTTTTT
CASSPLSGAGELFF
>TRBV7-8|NA|NA|TRBJ2-6
TGTGCCAGCAGCCCATCGGAGGGAACGGGGGCCAACGTCCTGACTTTC
CASSPSEGTGANVLTF
>TRBV15|NA|NA|TRBJ2-3
TGTGCCACCAAACCCGGGACGGGGTTCATCGATACGCAGTATTTT
CATKPGTGFIDTQYF
>TRBV28|NA|NA|TRBJ2-2
TGTGCCAGCAGTGCCTCAATTAACACCGGGGAGCTGTTTTTT
CASSASINTGELFF
>TRBV7-9|NA|TRBD2|TRBJ2-1
TGTGCCAGCTCTACCCCGGGGACTAGCGGGATAAATGAGCAGTTCTTC
CASSTPGTSGINEQFF
>TRBV7-6|NA|NA|TRBJ2-7
TGTGCCAGCAGCTTATTCCAGGGGGGAAACTACGAGCAGTACTTC
CASSLFQGGNYEQYF
>TRBV9|NA|NA|TRBJ2-5
TGTGCCAGCAGCCCCAACAGACTTCAAGAGACCCAGTACTTC
CASSPNRLQETQYF
>TRBV9|NA|NA|TRBJ2-5
TGTGCCAGCAGCGTAGTGTCAGGGAGACAAGAGACCCAGTACTTC
CASSVVSGRQETQYF
>TRBV2|NA|TRBD2|TRBJ2-1
TGTGCCAGCAGTACAGCCCCGACTAGCGGGGTTTACAATGAGCAGTTCTTC
CASSTAPTSGVYNEQFF
>TRBV27|NA|TRBD2|TRBJ2-1
TGTGCCAGCAGTCTTATCGGGGTAGCGGGAGTCTCCACCAATGAGCAGTTCTTC
CASSLIGVAGVSTNEQFF
>TRBV19|NA|NA|TRBJ2-2
TGTGCCAGTAGTGCATCCCCGGGGGGCGGTAACACCGGGGAGCTGTTTTTT
CASSASPGGGNTGELFF
>TRBV28|NA|TRBD2|TRBJ2-1
TGTGCCAGCAGTTTACGGCTAGCGGGAGGGTTGGACAATGAGCAGTTCTTC
CASSLRLAGGLDNEQFF
>TRBV6-6|NA|NA|TRBJ2-7
TGTGCCAGCAGTTACTCGCCTCTTGGGAACGAGCAGTACTTC
CASSYSPLGNEQYF
>TRBV7-9|NA|TRBD2|TRBJ2-2
TGTGCCAGCAGCCCCTTTGGGGGAGGGACCGGGGAGCTGTTTTTT
CASSPFGGGTGELFF
>TRBV7-3|NA|TRBD2|TRBJ2-1
TGTGCCAGCAGCTTATCAGCGGGAGTAACCTACAATGAGCAGTTCTTC
CASSLSAGVTYNEQFF
>TRBV2|NA|TRBD2|TRBJ2-1
TGTGCCAGCAGTGAAGCTAGCGGGCTCGACAATGAGCAGTTCTTC
CASSEASGLDNEQFF
>TRBV9|NA|NA|TRBJ2-7
TGTGCCAGCAGCGCTCCTCCCAGCTACGAGCAGTACTTC
CASSAPPSYEQYF
>TRBV19|NA|TRBD1|TRBJ2-5
TGTGCCAGTACAGGGGGCCGCGGGGAGACCCAGTACTTC
CASTGGRGETQYF
>TRBV27|NA|NA|TRBJ2-1
TGTGCCAGCAGTCCCAACCCCTCCTACAATGAGCAGTTCTTC
CASSPNPSYNEQFF
>TRBV29-1|NA|NA|TRBJ2-1
TGCAGCGTTGGGCTCAGCCACAATGAGCAGTTCTTC
CSVGLSHNEQFF
>TRBV27|NA|NA|TRBJ1-2
TGTGCCAGCAGTACAACCACAGGGTATTACGGCTACACCTTC
CASSTTTGYYGYTF
>TRBV29-1|NA|NA|TRBJ2-7
TGCAGCGTTGTCGGGGTGGCTGAGCAGTACTTC
CSVVGVAEQYF
>TRBV2|NA|TRBD2|TRBJ2-3
TGTGCCAGCAACCCGGGACTAGGGGTTTTAGAGAGGACAGATACGCAGTATTTT
CASNPGLGVLERTDTQYF
>TRBV27|NA|NA|TRBJ1-1
TGTGCCAGCAGTTTAGGGGGGTTCACTGAAGCTTTCTTT
CASSLGGFTEAFF
>TRBV9|NA|NA|TRBJ2-1
TGTGCCAGCAGCGTAGGATACTACAATGAGCAGTTCTTC
CASSVGYYNEQFF
>TRBV7-9|NA|NA|TRBJ1-2
TGTGCCAGCAGCTTAAGTTCCCTCCGTGGGCTATATGGCTACACCTTC
CASSLSSLRGLYGYTF
>TRBV7-9|NA|TRBD2|TRBJ2-7
TGTGCCAGCAGCTCCACTAGCGGGAGGGCCCTCGAGCAGTACTTC
CASSSTSGRALEQYF
>TRBV28|NA|TRBD2|TRBJ2-1
TGTGCCAGCAGTTTAAGCCTAGCGGGAGATCTAGATGAGCAGTTCTTC
CASSLSLAGDLDEQFF
>TRBV14|NA|NA|TRBJ2-1
TGTGCCAGCAGCCAAGATGGGGGATTCTCGGGCTTCTCCTACAATGAGCAGTTCTTC
CASSQDGGFSGFSYNEQFF
>TRBV28|once|NA|TRBJ1-2
TGTGCCAGCACCTTAGGGGGGGCTCGGGGCTACACCTTC
CASTLGGARGYTF
>TRBV28|NA|TRBD1|TRBJ2-1
TGTGCCAGCACCCCCAGGGGGTCCTACAATGAGCAGTTCTTC
CASTPRGSYNEQFF
>TRBV27|NA|NA|TRBJ2-1
TGTGCCAGCAGTCCCTCCCCTGTCACTGAGCAGTTCTTC
CASSPSPVTEQFF
>TRBV5-5|NA|NA|TRBJ2-7
TGTGCCAGCAGCCCGGACCTCACTCTCCCCTACGAGCAGTACTTC
CASSPDLTLPYEQYF
>TRBV7-9|NA|TRBD1|TRBJ2-7
TGTGCCAGCAGCTTCTGGGACAGGGGGCACCACGAGCAGTACTTC
CASSFWDRGHHEQYF
>TRBV9|once|TRBD1|TRBJ1-3
TGTGCCAGCAGCGCACACAGGGGGCCTTCCGGAAACACCATATATTTT
CASSAHRGPSGNTIYF
>TRBV5-5|NA|NA|TRBJ2-7
TGTGCCAGCACCTCTTCGGGGTGGGACTACGAGCAGTACTTC
CASTSSGWDYEQYF
>TRBV4-1|NA|TRBD1|TRBJ2-2
TGCGCCAGCAGCCAAGATATGGGGACAGGGAACACCGGGGAGCTGTTTTTT
CASSQDMGTGNTGELFF
>TRBV29-1|NA|NA|TRBJ2-1
TGCAGCGTTCGGAACAATGAGCAGTTCTTC
CSVRNNEQFF
>TRBV27|NA|TRBD1|TRBJ1-1
TGTGCCAGCAGTATCCGGGACAGGGGCGCTGAAGCTTTCTTT
CASSIRDRGAEAFF
>TRBV5-6|NA|NA|TRBJ1-1
TGTGCCAGCAGCTTTGGAGTGCGGAACACTGAAGCTTTCTTT
CASSFGVRNTEAFF
>TRBV19|NA|NA|TRBJ1-2
TGTGCCAGTAGTATAGGACAGACCAACTATGGCTACACCTTC
CASSIGQTNYGYTF
>TRBV7-6|NA|NA|TRBJ1-3
TGTGCCAGCAGCGCAGGTGTCGCTGGAAACACCATATATTTT
CASSAGVAGNTIYF
>TRBV9|NA|NA|TRBJ2-7
TGTGCCAGCAGCGTAGCCTTAGCGAGAGAGGACGAGCAGTACTTC
CASSVALAREDEQYF
>TRBV5-1|NA|TRBD1|TRBJ1-1
TGCGCCAGCAGCCGGGACAGGGGAATGAACACTGAAGCTTTCTTT
CASSRDRGMNTEAFF
>TRBV6-5|NA|TRBD2|TRBJ2-1
TGTGCCAGCAGTTACAGGGGCCCCGGGAGGGAGTATGAGCAGTTCTTC
CASSYRGPGREYEQFF
>TRBV7-9|NA|TRBD2|TRBJ2-1
TGTGCCAGCAGCTTAGGGGGACTAGCGGACGAAACCGATCACAATGAGCAGTTCTTC
CASSLGGLADETDHNEQFF
>TRBV15|NA|NA|TRBJ2-7
TGTGCCACCAGCAACCGGGACACCCTATACGAGCAGTACTTC
CATSNRDTLYEQYF
>TRBV4-1|NA|TRBD2|TRBJ2-7
TGCGCCAGCAGCCTCCTCCCTGGCGGGAGGGCCTCGGGCGACGAGCAGTACTTC
CASSLLPGGRASGDEQYF
>TRBV11-2|NA|TRBD1|TRBJ2-6
TGTGCCAGCAGCTTAGATCCCTTAGACAGGGGAGTGTCTGGGGCCAACGTCCTGACTTTC
CASSLDPLDRGVSGANVLTF
>TRBV10-1|NA|NA|TRBJ2-3
TGCGCCAGCAGTGAGTCCTGGCGCGATACGCAGTATTTT
CASSESWRDTQYF
>TRBV10-2|once|TRBD1|TRBJ2-1
TGCGCCAGCAGCCTGGACAGGGGGAATGAGCAGTTCTTC
CASSLDRGNEQFF
>TRBV10-1|NA|NA|TRBJ1-1
TGCGCCAGCAGTACTGGCGGAAAAAATGACGATGAAGCTTTCTTT
CASSTGGKNDDEAFF